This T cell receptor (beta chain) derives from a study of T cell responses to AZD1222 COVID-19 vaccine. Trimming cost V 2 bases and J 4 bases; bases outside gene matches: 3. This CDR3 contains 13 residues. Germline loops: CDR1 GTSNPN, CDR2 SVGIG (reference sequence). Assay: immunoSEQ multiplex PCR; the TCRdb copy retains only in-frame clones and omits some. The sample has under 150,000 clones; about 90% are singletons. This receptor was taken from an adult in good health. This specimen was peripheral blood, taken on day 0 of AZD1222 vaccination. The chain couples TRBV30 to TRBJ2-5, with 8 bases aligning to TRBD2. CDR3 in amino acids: CAWSLLAGETQYF. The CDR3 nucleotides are TGTGCCTGGAGTCTCCTAGCGGGAGAGACCCAGTACTTC.